The present entry profiles one TCR beta chain with its context. Original analysis: Amplifying reference gene primers gave estimates of nucleated cell counts. The repertoire was sequenced with immunoSEQ multiplex PCR; TCRdb's copy has only in-frame clones and lacks some. V and J calls and clone size follow that table, whereas D and trimming were derived from the DNA. The data contain about 80,000 clones, around 83% of them singletons. The data belong to a study of blood T cell repertoires in COVID-19. Study at large: Italy, Spain and the United States were the sources of the convalescent and acute COVID-19 samples. From T cells, B-cell-depleted T cells, or PBMCs came the material, which was cDNA or gDNA.

After removal of 5 bases from V and 3 bases from J, the junction contained 6 bases not matched to a gene. CDR3 length: 15 amino acids. Looked up from germline, CDR1 is LNHDA and CDR2 is SQIVND (reference sequence). This sequence originates from a woman in her 70s with acute or convalescent COVID-19. The chain has TRBV19 and TRBJ2-2, with TRBD1 matching over 7 bases. Sequenced sample: peripheral blood. CDR3 in amino acids: CASSPQDRYTGELFF. For the CDR3, the DNA is TGTGCCAGTAGTCCCCAGGACAGGTACACCGGGGAGCTGTTTTTT.